The sequence of this TCR beta chain was determined in a study of CD8+ T cells in alopecia areata. At the level of the study: Treated patients were dosed with oral tofacitinib, taking 5 to 10 mg twice daily. Affected scalp percentage set treated patients' severity scores.

Reverse transcription of extracted RNA yielded cDNA, which provided the sequencing template. Assay: immunoSEQ multiplex PCR; the TCRdb copy retains only in-frame clones and omits some. The repertoire has 150,000 to 200,000 clones, around 64% of them found once; the top ten carry about 1.3%. Remarks on this clone: The antigen is unknown.

Whole-study results and caveats: It was lesional scalp, especially alopecia totalis/universalis, that showed higher clonality than normal scalp. Significant decreases in scalp clonality and expanded CD8+ clones followed tofacitinib treatment.

CDR3 length: 13 residues. The germline CDR1 and CDR2 sequences are SGHRS and YFSETQ. Losses at the gene ends were 4 bases for V and 5 bases for J; bases not matched to a gene: 4. Treatment described: oral pan-JAK inhibitor, 5-10 mg twice daily. This specimen was CD4+ T cells sorted from blood, taken around week 47, from a patient treated with tofacitinib. The sequence was obtained from a human donor with alopecia areata. The rearrangement uses TRBV5-1 and TRBJ2-7; 9 bases map to TRBD1. CDR3 sequence reads: CASSGDRADEQYF. The CDR3 DNA reads TGCGCCAGCAGCGGGGACAGGGCCGACGAGCAGTACTTC.